A selection of T cell receptor beta chains follows, all from one sample in a study of blood T cell repertoires in COVID-19. Produced via immunoSEQ multiplex PCR; TCRdb's table is partial and in-frame only. Seen here are some 150,000 clones, around 89% observed once, and the top ten hold more than 1%. The sample comprised PBMCs or T cells enriched from blood (not recorded which). The receptor set was obtained from a woman aged 25-40 years with acute COVID-19. The CDR3 runs from the conserved cysteine through the conserved F or W. A D gene is named only where the DNA matches it firmly. Size tells how often a clone was seen (once, few, many) or the class of an expanded clone, and some rows leave it out.

v_gene	j_gene	abundance	d_gene	len	CDR3nt	CDR3aa
TRBV28	TRBJ1-1	-	TRBD1	15	TGTGCCAGCAGCCCCCGTATAGGGACAGGAGATGAAGCTTTCTTT	CASSPRIGTGDEAFF
TRBV6-5	TRBJ1-1	-	TRBD1	13	TGTGCCAGCAATGGACAGGGGAACACTGAAGCTTTCTTT	CASNGQGNTEAFF
TRBV4-2	TRBJ2-1	-	TRBD2	15	TGTGCCAGCAGCCAAGTGCTAGCGGACTCCAATGAGCAGTTCTTC	CASSQVLADSNEQFF
TRBV11-2	TRBJ2-1	-	-	16	TGTGCCAGCAGCCCGCTGACTGCGAGCTCCTACAATGAGCAGTTCTTC	CASSPLTASSYNEQFF
TRBV7-9	TRBJ2-2	-	TRBD2	16	TGTGCCAGCAGCGCAGGGACTAGCGGGAACACCGGGGAGCTGTTTTTT	CASSAGTSGNTGELFF
TRBV6-4	TRBJ2-1	-	TRBD1	14	TGTGCCAGCAGTGAGTCAGGGGGCAACAATGAGCAGTTCTTC	CASSESGGNNEQFF
TRBV7-3	TRBJ2-3	-	TRBD2	15	TGTGCCAGCAGCTTAGTGGCGGGAGGCCCAGATACGCAGTATTTT	CASSLVAGGPDTQYF
TRBV9	TRBJ2-5	-	-	13	TGTGCCAGCAGCGTAGGGGGGGTAGAGACCCAGTACTTC	CASSVGGVETQYF
TRBV28	TRBJ1-1	-	-	15	TGTGCCAGCAGTTACGGACGAGGGTCTGGGAATGAAGCTTTCTTT	CASSYGRGSGNEAFF
TRBV14	TRBJ2-7	once	-	17	TGTGCCAGCAGACAAGGGGGAGAGTACGGGGGAGCCTACGAGCAGTACTTC	CASRQGGEYGGAYEQYF
TRBV19	TRBJ2-2	-	-	17	TGTGCCAGTAGTATAGATCTCGAGCGGGTAGCCTCCGGGGAGCTGTTTTTT	CASSIDLERVASGELFF
TRBV27	TRBJ1-2	many	-	17	TGTGCCAGCGGTCTTCCGGGTGAGGGGGTATCCCAGTATGGCTACACCTTC	CASGLPGEGVSQYGYTF
TRBV28	TRBJ2-7	-	-	13	TGTGCCAGCACAACACCCGTCTCCTACGAGCAGTACTTC	CASTTPVSYEQYF
TRBV7-9	TRBJ2-7	-	TRBD2	14	TGTGCCAGCAGCTTAACCCTAGCGGCTTACGAGCAGTACTTC	CASSLTLAAYEQYF